A single sample is the source of the 18 T cell receptor beta chains below, sequenced in a study of immune evolution from preneoplasia to lung adenocarcinoma. Repertoires were generated with immunoSEQ multiplex PCR, while TCRdb's copy carries only in-frame clones and drops some. The table lists under 3,000 clones, 80% to 85% of them singletons, with over 8% in the top ten. The specimen sequenced was FFPE adjacent normal lung tissue. The source of these receptors is a person aged 60 to 80 with lung adenocarcinoma.

This clone has just a few counts. V usage is TRBV29-1 and J usage is TRBJ2-3; no reliable D call. The CDR3 spans 12 residues. With 4 bases removed from V and 4 bases from J, the gap between germline ends came to 9 bases. Per germline, CDR1 SQVTM and CDR2 ANQGSEA. CDR3 nucleotide sequence: TGCAGCGTTGTTCTAACGGCAGATACGCAGTATTTT. The encoded protein is CSVVLTADTQYF.

The chain links TRBV29-1 to TRBJ1-1; D is ambiguous. V was cut by 5 bases and J by 1 base, with 5 bases left in between. This CDR3 region has 11 residues. The V gene's germline CDR1 is SQVTM and CDR2 ANQGSEA. DNA of the CDR3: TGCAGCGTTCCAGGGAACACTGAAGCTTTCTTT. It yields the protein CSVPGNTEAFF.

This clone was detected once. CDR3 bases: TGTGCCAGCAGCTTGGTTGGCAGAGGAAATAATTCACCCCTCCACTTT. As protein: CASSLVGRGNNSPLHF. This chain links TRBV5-5 with TRBJ1-6; D ambiguous. CDR1 and CDR2 (germline): SGHKS, YYEKEE (reference sequence). The V end was cut by 0 bases, the J end by 5 bases, with 12 bases between. There are 16 residues in the CDR3.

V and J are TRBV7-6 and TRBJ1-6, with 7 positions matching TRBD1. V trimming: 2 bases; J trimming: 7 bases; junction bases outside the gene matches: 5. Germline-derived CDR1 and CDR2 are SGHVS and FNYEAQ. The length of the CDR3 is 15 residues. CDR3 loop: CASSLKPGQNSPLHF. The CDR3 bases are TGTGCCAGCAGCTTAAAACCGGGACAGAATTCACCCCTCCACTTT.

This rearrangement joins TRBV11-3 to TRBJ2-5; 7 bases align to TRBD1. Germline V gene data show CDR1 as SGHNT and CDR2 as YENEEA. Trimming took 4 bases from V and 2 from J; bases not matched to a gene: 7. There are 15 residues in the CDR3. The CDR3 nucleotides read TGTGCCAGCAGCTCGGGACAGTCCCCTCAAGAGACCCAGTACTTC. It specifies CASSSGQSPQETQYF.

The chain carries TRBV10-3 and TRBJ2-3, with no clear D. The CDR3 spans 13 residues. V was shortened by 0 bases and J by 2 bases, with 3 bases between the two germline ends. CDR1 is ENHRY, CDR2 SYGVKD, per germline. The CDR3, as DNA: TGTGCCATCAGTGAGTCTAACACAGATACGCAGTATTTT. Its translation: CAISESNTDTQYF.

The V gene is TRBV11-3, the J gene TRBJ2-7, with 7 bases fitting TRBD2. The CDR3 spans 16 residues. Germline CDR1 SGHNT, CDR2 YENEEA. Trimming cost V 5 bases and J 5 bases; bases outside gene matches: 15. The chain's CDR3 is CASSPLGGGVPHEQYF. The DNA for the CDR3 is TGTGCCAGCAGCCCTTTGGGGGGAGGGGTCCCCCACGAGCAGTACTTC.

The chain employs TRBV5-1 and TRBJ1-2; TRBD1 might be the D (5 bases). This CDR3 region has 14 residues. The germline V gene encodes CDR1 SGHRS and CDR2 YFSETQ. Trimming cost V 4 bases and J 2 bases, with 12 bases left between them. This CDR3 reads CASSTGGGNYGYTF. The CDR3 bases are TGCGCCAGCAGCACGGGGGGAGGGAACTATGGCTACACCTTC.

This chain links TRBV28 with TRBJ1-5; 8 nucleotides agree with TRBD1. This CDR3 contains 17 residues. V was clipped by 6 bases and J by 6 bases; unmatched bases: 16. Per germline, CDR1 MDHEN and CDR2 SYDVKM. As DNA, the CDR3 is TGTGCCAGCAGGGACAGGGAATGGACTGTTCAGGGTCAGCCCCAGCATTTT. It encodes CASRDREWTVQGQPQHF.

The chain combines TRBV28 with TRBJ1-3, with D possibly TRBD1 on 5 matching bases. The CDR3 runs 16 residues. CDR1 MDHEN and CDR2 SYDVKM come from the germline V gene. V shed 5 bases and J shed 0 bases, with 14 bases lying between them. Written as DNA, the CDR3 is TGTGCCAGCAGTACGGGACCGAGGTTCTCTGGAAACACCATATATTTT. This sequence encodes CASSTGPRFSGNTIYF. The variable domain in full, completed from reference TRBV28 and TRBJ1-3, reads DVKVTQSSRYLVKRTGEKVFLECVQDMDHENMFWYRQDPGLGLRLIYFSYDVKMKEKGDIPEGYSVSREKKERFSLILESASTNQTSMYLCASSTGPRFSGNTIYFGEGSWLTVV.

Regarding this clone: Its ends do not fully match the called genes, so a read error is possible. This chain links TRBV9 with TRBJ2-6; D gene ambiguous. CDR1 is SGDLS and CDR2 is YYNGEE in the germline V gene. The CDR3 has 17 amino acids. CDR3 coding DNA: TGTGCCAGCTTCACGACGTATCAAACAAAGTCGGGCCAACGTCCTGACTTT. This sequence encodes CASFTTYQTKSGQRPDF.

This clone showed up just once. This chain connects TRBV5-1 to TRBJ2-1, with D possibly TRBD1 on 5 matching bases. Germline-derived CDR1 and CDR2 are SGHRS and YFSETQ. V dropped 0 bases and J dropped 8 bases, with 15 bases sitting between them. The CDR3 sequence is 15 residues long. CDR3 in amino acids: CASSLVWGLFDEQFF. The CDR3 bases are TGCGCCAGCAGCTTGGTCTGGGGCTTGTTCGATGAGCAGTTCTTC.

Points on this clone: This sample also contains other DNA sequences that code for the same CDR3. V is TRBV14 and J is TRBJ2-1; possibly TRBD2 for D (6 bases). Per germline, CDR1 SGHDN and CDR2 FVKESK. The CDR3 is 16 amino acids. Between the trimmed V and J ends, which lost 4 bases and 0 bases, there was a span of 13 bases. In nucleotides, the CDR3 is TGTGCCAGCAGCCCTCCGGGGGATGGCTCCTACAATGAGCAGTTCTTC. This codes for CASSPPGDGSYNEQFF.

The V gene is TRBV25-1, the J gene TRBJ2-2, with no clear D. CDR3 length: 12 amino acids. CDR1 and CDR2 from the germline V gene are MGHDK and SYGVNS. The V end lost 6 bases, the J end lost 6 bases, and 8 bases lay between the germline ends. DNA for the CDR3: TGTGCCAGCAGACCAGATTCCGGGGAGCTGTTTTTT. It is translated as CASRPDSGELFF. The complete variable domain, with remaining parts taken from reference TRBV25-1 and TRBJ2-2, reads EADIYQTPRYLVIGTGKKITLECSQTMGHDKMYWYQQDPGMELHLIHYSYGVNSTEKGDLSSESTVSRIRTEHFPLTLESARPSHTSQYLCASRPDSGELFFGEGSRLTVL.

This clone came up a few times. This rearrangement joins TRBV5-1 to TRBJ2-1, with D tentatively TRBD1 (6 bases). Germline CDR1 and CDR2: SGHRS and YFSETQ. There are 16 residues in the CDR3. Deletions cut 0 bases from V and 4 bases from J, with 14 bases between. The CDR3 sequence: CASSLEVAGVYNEQFF. The DNA for the CDR3 is TGCGCCAGCAGCTTGGAAGTGGCAGGGGTGTACAATGAGCAGTTCTTC. Full variable domain (outside the CDR3, taken from reference TRBV5-1 and TRBJ2-1): KAGVTQTPRYLIKTRGQQVTLSCSPISGHRSVSWYQQTPGQGLQFLFEYFSETQRNKGNFPGRFSGRQFSNSRSEMNVSTLELGDSALYLCASSLEVAGVYNEQFFGPGTRLTVL.

A note on this clone: At one boundary the junction diverges from the germline segment, which might be a read error. The chain carries TRBV5-1 and TRBJ2-2, with D tentatively TRBD2 (5 bases). The germline CDR1 and CDR2 sequences are SGHRS and YFSETQ. The CDR3 consists of 15 residues. CDR3 in amino acids: CASSLGTSNTRELFF. The CDR3, as DNA: TGCGCCAGCAGCTTGGGGACTTCGAACACCAGGGAGCTGTTTTTT.

J is TRBJ2-5 and V is TRBV6-5; D is unclear. V was trimmed by 2 bases and J by 5 bases, leaving 12 bases between them. Germline lookup yields CDR1 MNHEY and CDR2 SVGAGI. The CDR3 totals 14 residues. The DNA for the CDR3 is TGTGCCAGCAGTTACGGTGGTAGGCAGGAGACCCAGTACTTC. This gives the protein CASSYGGRQETQYF.

The V gene is TRBV18, the J gene TRBJ2-1, with a possible D match to TRBD2 (6 bases). The length of the CDR3 is 11 residues. In germline, CDR1 is KGHSH, CDR2 LQKENI. Trimming removed 3 bases at V and 16 bases at J, with 13 bases between. The CDR3 loop reads CASSPGEVTFF. CDR3 DNA sequence: TGTGCCAGCTCACCCGGGGAGGTTACTTTCTTC. The full variable domain, in which reference TRBV18 and TRBJ2-1 provide the parts outside the CDR3, is NAGVMQNPRHLVRRRGQEARLRCSPMKGHSHVYWYRQLPEEGLKFMVYLQKENIIDESGMPKERFSAEFPKEGPSILRIQQVVRGDSAAYFCASSPGEVTFFGPGTRLTVL.